This T cell receptor (beta chain) comes out of a study of shared clonotypes between healthy human individuals. Some 30,000 T cell genomes (about 0.2 ug DNA) went into each sorted-subset replicate. TCRdb keeps only in-frame clones here, not all; method: immunoSEQ multiplex PCR. Altogether approximately 1.4 million clones are present, approximately 98% being singletons, with the ten largest covering approximately 0.44%. A note on this clone: Its antigen is unknown. This sample includes further DNA sequences coding for the same CDR3.

Findings of the study overall: Sorted-subset samples were not fully sequenced, rarefaction indicated.

The TCR sequence derives from a man between 25 and 39 years old in good health. Material for sequencing was naive CD4+ T cells sorted from blood. Subset defined: CD45RA+ positively selected.

The CDR3 sequence is CASSSDRGQETQYF. CDR3 sequence (DNA): TGCGCCAGCAGCTCGGACAGGGGACAAGAGACCCAGTACTTC. The chain combines TRBV5-1 with TRBJ2-5, with 9 bases identical to TRBD1. Germline loops: CDR1 SGHRS, CDR2 YFSETQ. The CDR3 spans 14 residues. Trimming removed 3 bases from V and 2 bases from J; junction bases left unmatched: 2. Complete variable domain (other parts from reference TRBV5-1 and TRBJ2-5): KAGVTQTPRYLIKTRGQQVTLSCSPISGHRSVSWYQQTPGQGLQFLFEYFSETQRNKGNFPGRFSGRQFSNSRSEMNVSTLELGDSALYLCASSSDRGQETQYFGPGTRLLVL.